The T cell receptor beta chain under discussion was sequenced for a study of breast tumors, draining lymph nodes, adjacent tissues. Each CDR3 protein is one row after TCRdb ran MiXCR on the multiplex PCR reads. There are around 300,000 distinct CDR3 sequences in the sample; around 30% occur only once, and more than 1% lies in the top ten. This clonotype was recorded many times. Its antigen is undetermined. Overall study findings and caveats: Most tumor T cells seemingly derive from lymph node, then expand in tumor. Tumors had less TCR diversity than lymph nodes, more than nontumor tissue. Compared with basal-like, luminal-like tumors shared significantly more repertoire with nontumor tissue. The lymph node origin of tumor T cells was framed as consistent with a hypothesis, not demonstrated.

Deletions cut 1 base from V and 3 bases from J, with 15 bases between. This CDR3 has 17 residues. Germline CDR1 and CDR2: SGHNT and YENEEA. Samples came from axillary lymph nodes draining the breast cancer. The clonotype was recovered from a female donor with breast cancer. Some clones in this sample may be carry-over from other donors' samples. Sequenced material: axillary lymph node tissue. The chain links TRBV11-3 to TRBJ2-2, with D tentatively TRBD1 (5 bases). The CDR3 bases are TGTGCCAGCAGCTTAGGGGATTCAGGGATATACACCGGGGAGCTGTTTTTT. The encoded protein is CASSLGDSGIYTGELFF.